This paragraph covers one T cell receptor (beta chain) sequence. This entry belongs to a study of CD8 T cells in Susac syndrome. The CDR3 has 12 residues. V was pared by 6 bases and J by 0 bases, with 5 bases between. Per germline, CDR1 MNHEY and CDR2 SVGEGT. The authors reverse transcribed about 0.5 to 1 ug RNA with random hexamers. A multiplex approach, immunoSEQ multiplex PCR, amplified TCR beta CDR3 across 54 Vbeta and 13 Jbeta. MiXCR, run by TCRdb on the immunoSEQ multiplex PCR reads, gives a single entry per CDR3 protein. The repertoire holds over 150,000 distinct CDR3 sequences, with roughly 94% as singletons.

The rearrangement uses TRBV6-2 or TRBV6-3 and TRBJ1-1; D uncertain. The source of this sequence is a human donor with Susac syndrome. The sample comprised CD4+ T cells from PBMCs. The CDR3 region is CASRDMNTEAFF. The CDR3 region has the DNA TGTGCCAGCAGGGATATGAACACTGAAGCTTTCTTT.